The rows below give T cell receptor beta chains drawn from one sample of a study of early T cells in non-severe SARS-CoV-2 infection. TCRdb ran MiXCR on the 5' RACE reads and lists one entry per CDR3 protein. The repertoire holds about 77,000 distinct CDR3 sequences, with approximately 15% as singletons. Sequencing was performed on whole blood. These TCRs come from an adult who was a healthcare worker with PCR-confirmed SARS-CoV-2 infection or an uninfected control (not recorded which). Both conserved end residues are part of each CDR3. A D gene is named only where the DNA matches it firmly. Expanded clones get a size class; other rows say once, few or many, or leave the size out.

CDR3nt,CDR3aa,v_gene,d_gene,abundance,j_gene
TGTGCAAGTCGCTTAGCGACAGGGAGGGTAGTGGACACTGAAGCTTTCTTT,CASRLATGRVVDTEAFF,TRBV12-2,-,few,TRBJ1-1
TGTGCCAGCAGTTTAAGGGGATGGGAGCAGTTCTTC,CASSLRGWEQFF,TRBV28,-,-,TRBJ2-1
TGTGCCATCAGTGAGCCCTGGGACAGGACTGCCAAGTTAGGGGACGAGCAGTACTTC,CAISEPWDRTAKLGDEQYF,TRBV10-3,TRBD1,medium-sized,TRBJ2-7
TGTGCCAGCAGCTTCAAGGGAATTCCCTCAACTAATGAAAAACTGTTTTTT,CASSFKGIPSTNEKLFF,TRBV7-9,-,few,TRBJ1-4
TGCAGCGGGAGACAGGGAGAAGAGACCCAGTACTTC,CSGRQGEETQYF,TRBV29-1,TRBD1,-,TRBJ2-5
TGTGCCAGCAGTGAATCGGGAACGGGAGATGGAGATACGCAGTATTTT,CASSESGTGDGDTQYF,TRBV25-1,-,-,TRBJ2-3
TGTGCCAGCAGCCAAGAAAACGGGGGAAATCAGCCCCAGCATTTT,CASSQENGGNQPQHF,TRBV3-1,-,many,TRBJ1-5
TGCAGCGCCTTTCAGGGTCGCGAGCAGTACTTC,CSAFQGREQYF,TRBV29-1,-,-,TRBJ2-7
TGTGCCACCAGCAGAGTTCTCGCGGTGAATGAGCAGTTCTTC,CATSRVLAVNEQFF,TRBV15,-,few,TRBJ2-1
TGTGCCAGCAGTGGTCAGGGTAGCACAGATACGCAGTATTTT,CASSGQGSTDTQYF,TRBV6-1,-,few,TRBJ2-3
TGTGCCAGCAGCTCCACACCGTATGAGACCCAGTACTTC,CASSSTPYETQYF,TRBV7-3,-,-,TRBJ2-5
TGCAGCGTTGTTGGCCAATATGCCTACAATGAGCAGTTCTTC,CSVVGQYAYNEQFF,TRBV29-1,-,-,TRBJ2-1
TGTGCCAGTAGTAGCTATTCAACCGGGACACTCGACACTGAAGCTTTCTTT,CASSSYSTGTLDTEAFF,TRBV19,-,once,TRBJ1-1
TGTGCCAGCAGCTTAGGAGGGGGCGGCTACACCTTC,CASSLGGGGYTF,TRBV11-2,TRBD1,-,TRBJ1-2
TGTGCCAGCAGACCGCGGTTAGGGAAGAACACTGAAGCTTTCTTT,CASRPRLGKNTEAFF,TRBV11-1,-,few,TRBJ1-1
TGTGCCAGCAGTGAAATTAGCGGCCATAGCACAGATACGCAGTATTTT,CASSEISGHSTDTQYF,TRBV25-1,-,many,TRBJ2-3
TGTGCCACCAAGCCTTGGACAGCGAACTATGGCTACACCTTC,CATKPWTANYGYTF,TRBV19,-,many,TRBJ1-2
TGCGCCAGCAGCTGGACAGGGGGCTCCTACAATGAGCAGTTCTTC,CASSWTGGSYNEQFF,TRBV5-1,TRBD1,many,TRBJ2-1
TGTGCCAGAAGCACGAGGGGGGTCCTTTATAATTCACCCCTCCACTTT,CARSTRGVLYNSPLHF,TRBV5-3,-,-,TRBJ1-6
TGTGCCTCCACCAGGGGGGTAATATCCTACGAGCAGTACTTC,CASTRGVISYEQYF,TRBV12-3/TRBV12-4,-,few,TRBJ2-7
TGTGCCAGTATCCGGACAGGGCTTATGGCCGGGGAGCTGTTTTTT,CASIRTGLMAGELFF,TRBV19,TRBD1,few,TRBJ2-2
TGTGCCAGCAGCCGAGACGGTTCATTGAACACTGAAGCTTTCTTT,CASSRDGSLNTEAFF,TRBV11-3,-,-,TRBJ1-1
TGCAGTGCTAGAAACAGGAGGAACACCGGGGAGCTGTTTTTT,CSARNRRNTGELFF,TRBV20-1,-,few,TRBJ2-2
TGTGCCAGCAGTTACCTAGCGGGACTCAATGAGCAGTTCTTC,CASSYLAGLNEQFF,TRBV6-5,TRBD2,many,TRBJ2-1
TGCGCCAGCGAAGACAGTAACACAGATACGCAGTATTTT,CASEDSNTDTQYF,TRBV5-1,-,few,TRBJ2-3
TGCAGCGTGAACCATCGTATGGACGGAACTAATGAAAAACTGTTTTTT,CSVNHRMDGTNEKLFF,TRBV29-1,-,-,TRBJ1-4
TGCGCCAGCAGCCCGGGGACAGGGAAATTCGACGAGCAGTACTTC,CASSPGTGKFDEQYF,TRBV5-1,TRBD1,many,TRBJ2-7
TGTGCCAGCAGCCCCGACCTTGGAACCTACAATGAGCAGTTCTTC,CASSPDLGTYNEQFF,TRBV7-3,-,-,TRBJ2-1
TGTGCCAGCAGTTACCGACAGGTGGGGGGCACCGGGGAGCTGTTTTTT,CASSYRQVGGTGELFF,TRBV7-9,-,-,TRBJ2-2
TGCAGCGTCGTGGGGACATCTCCTTGGGCGTTCTTC,CSVVGTSPWAFF,TRBV29-1,-,-,TRBJ2-1
TGTGCCACCAGTGATCCTACTAGCGGGGACTACACAGATACGCAGTATTTT,CATSDPTSGDYTDTQYF,TRBV24-1,TRBD2,few,TRBJ2-3
TGCAGTGCTAGCTATCCAGGCACCTACGAGCAGTACTTC,CSASYPGTYEQYF,TRBV20-1,-,-,TRBJ2-7
TGTGCCACCCGGACAGGGGTAAAAGAGACCCAGTACTTC,CATRTGVKETQYF,TRBV10-3,TRBD1,few,TRBJ2-5
TGTGCCAGCAGCCTTAGCGGAAAACCCTACGAGCAGTACTTC,CASSLSGKPYEQYF,TRBV12-3/TRBV12-4,-,few,TRBJ2-7
TGTGCCAGCAGCTTTCGAGGGCCCGGGGAGCTGTTTTTT,CASSFRGPGELFF,TRBV7-2,-,few,TRBJ2-2
TGTGCCAGCAGCGGGGGGACAGGGGGCCCTGAAGCTTTCTTT,CASSGGTGGPEAFF,TRBV2,TRBD1,-,TRBJ1-1
TGCGCCAGCAGCTTGCGATCTCTAGCGGTTCACAATGAGCAGTTCTTC,CASSLRSLAVHNEQFF,TRBV5-1,TRBD2,few,TRBJ2-1
TGTGCCAGTAGCTGGGACTCTTCGAGCTCCTACGAGCAGTACTTC,CASSWDSSSSYEQYF,TRBV19,-,few,TRBJ2-7
TGTGCCAGCAGCTTAAAACTAGCGGGAGGTCGGGAGCAGTTCTTC,CASSLKLAGGREQFF,TRBV11-3,TRBD2,few,TRBJ2-1
TGCAGCGTTGAACGAGGACAGCTCCCGTACCAAGAGACCCAGTACTTC,CSVERGQLPYQETQYF,TRBV29-1,-,few,TRBJ2-5
TGCGCCAGCAGCTTGGATAATTCACCCCTCCACTTT,CASSLDNSPLHF,TRBV5-1,-,few,TRBJ1-6
TGTGCCTGGAGTCCAACAGGGAGCAATCAGCCCCAGCATTTT,CAWSPTGSNQPQHF,TRBV30,-,few,TRBJ1-5
TGTGCCAGCAGCCCCGAACCGGGACAGGGGAATGGCTACACCTTC,CASSPEPGQGNGYTF,TRBV7-8,TRBD1,few,TRBJ1-2
TGTGCCACCAGTGATGGCGGGACCGTTAAAGCAGCTTTCTTT,CATSDGGTVKAAFF,TRBV24-1,-,few,TRBJ1-1
TGTGCCAGTAGTAATAGACAGGACTACGAGCAGTACTTC,CASSNRQDYEQYF,TRBV19,-,-,TRBJ2-7
TGTGCCAGCAGCTCCGGGCCTCAAGAGACCCAGTACTTC,CASSSGPQETQYF,TRBV7-9,-,few,TRBJ2-5
TGCGCCAGCAGCTCAGGGACAGGGGCGACTGAAGCTTTCTTT,CASSSGTGATEAFF,TRBV5-1,TRBD1,few,TRBJ1-1
TGTGCCAGCAGTTTAATAGCGGGAGGCAATGAGCAGTTCTTC,CASSLIAGGNEQFF,TRBV12-3/TRBV12-4,TRBD2,-,TRBJ2-1
TGTGCCAGCAGTCCCCCATCCGTGGCCGGGGAGCAGTACTTC,CASSPPSVAGEQYF,TRBV6-2/TRBV6-3,-,few,TRBJ2-7
TGTGCCAGCAGCTTACAACTAGCGGGAGTCAATGAGCAGTTCTTC,CASSLQLAGVNEQFF,TRBV11-2,TRBD2,few,TRBJ2-1
TGTGCCAGCAGCTTGCAGGGAAGGACAGATACGCAGTATTTT,CASSLQGRTDTQYF,TRBV7-9,-,-,TRBJ2-3
TGTGCCACCAGTCCGGCAGGCCGTGAGGGCTACACCTTC,CATSPAGREGYTF,TRBV24-1,-,-,TRBJ1-2
TGTGCCACCAGCAGAGAGGTCACCGGGGTGCTGTTTTTT,CATSREVTGVLFF,TRBV15,-,-,TRBJ2-2
TGTGCCAGCAGCAGACTAGCGGGGGGTTACACAGATACGCAGTATTTT,CASSRLAGGYTDTQYF,TRBV7-6,TRBD2,many,TRBJ2-3
TGCAGTGCTGCGTCATTATTACGAGTGAACACTGAAGCTTTCTTT,CSAASLLRVNTEAFF,TRBV20-1,-,-,TRBJ1-1
TGTGCCAGCAGCTTAGGGGTCAAAACCTACGAGCAGTACTTC,CASSLGVKTYEQYF,TRBV7-6,-,few,TRBJ2-7
TGTGCCAGCAGTTTAGCCCAGGAAAGGCAGTACTTC,CASSLAQERQYF,TRBV28,-,-,TRBJ2-7
TGTGCCATCAGTGCAGGGCTGAACACTGAAGCTTTCTTT,CAISAGLNTEAFF,TRBV10-3,-,-,TRBJ1-1
TGTGCCAGCAGTTCCCTCGGCGGGGAGCTGTTTTTT,CASSSLGGELFF,TRBV27,-,-,TRBJ2-2
TGTGCCTGGAGTGCGGGCCTGTTGTATGGCTACACCTTC,CAWSAGLLYGYTF,TRBV30,-,few,TRBJ1-2